This T cell receptor beta chain was recovered during a study of T-cell memory formation after mild COVID-19. Background on the study: Across donors, TCR clusters were largely donor specific.

MiXCR, applied by TCRdb to the 5' RACE reads, yields one record per CDR3 protein. The sample lists more than 250,000 distinct CDR3 sequences, 15% to 20% occurring once. The CDR3 contains 15 residues. The V and J ends lost 6 bases and 2 bases respectively, with 17 bases between them. Germline assignment: CDR1 MNHEY and CDR2 SVGAGI. This clonotype was detected only a few times. The sequence came from a man in his late teens or twenties who had mild COVID-19 (a few samples of this study predate the infection). Cell type and time point are not known. The chain uses TRBV6-5 and TRBJ2-7; D unresolved. Sequencing was performed on PBMCs or a T cell subset sorted from them (not recorded which). The CDR3 DNA sequence: TGTGCCAGCAGCCCACGCGCCGGAGCAACCTACGAGCAGTACTTC. Translating gives CASSPRAGATYEQYF.